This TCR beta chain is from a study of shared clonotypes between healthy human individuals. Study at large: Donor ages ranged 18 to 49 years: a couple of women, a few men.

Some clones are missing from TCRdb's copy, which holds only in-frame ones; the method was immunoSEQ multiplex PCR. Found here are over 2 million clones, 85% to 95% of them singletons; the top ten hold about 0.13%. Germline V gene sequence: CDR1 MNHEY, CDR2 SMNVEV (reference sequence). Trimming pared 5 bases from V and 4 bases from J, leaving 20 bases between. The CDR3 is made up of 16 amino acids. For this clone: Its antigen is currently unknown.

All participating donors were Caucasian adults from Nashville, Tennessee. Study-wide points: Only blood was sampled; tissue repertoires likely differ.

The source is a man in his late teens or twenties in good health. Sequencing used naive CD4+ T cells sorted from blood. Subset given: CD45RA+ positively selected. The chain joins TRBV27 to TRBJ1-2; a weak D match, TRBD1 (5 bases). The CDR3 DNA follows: TGTGCCAGCAGTCCCACCTTAAGGCAGGGAGGCTATGGCTACACCTTC. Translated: CASSPTLRQGGYGYTF.